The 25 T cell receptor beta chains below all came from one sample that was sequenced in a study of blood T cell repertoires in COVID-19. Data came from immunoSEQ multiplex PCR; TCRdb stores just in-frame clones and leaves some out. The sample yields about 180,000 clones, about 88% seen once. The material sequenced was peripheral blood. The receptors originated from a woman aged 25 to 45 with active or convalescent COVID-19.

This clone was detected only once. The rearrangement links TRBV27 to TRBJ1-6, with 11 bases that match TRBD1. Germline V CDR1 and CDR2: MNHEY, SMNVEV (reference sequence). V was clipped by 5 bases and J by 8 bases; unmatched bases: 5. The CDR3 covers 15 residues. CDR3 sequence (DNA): TGTGCCAGCAGTCTGGGGGGACAGGGGGATTCACCCCTCCACTTT. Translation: CASSLGGQGDSPLHF.

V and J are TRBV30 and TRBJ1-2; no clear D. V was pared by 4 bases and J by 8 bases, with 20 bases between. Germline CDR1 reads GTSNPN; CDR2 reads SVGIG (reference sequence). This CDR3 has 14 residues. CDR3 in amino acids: CAWIGSTWAGGYTF. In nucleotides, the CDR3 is TGTGCCTGGATAGGCTCAACCTGGGCAGGAGGCTACACCTTC.

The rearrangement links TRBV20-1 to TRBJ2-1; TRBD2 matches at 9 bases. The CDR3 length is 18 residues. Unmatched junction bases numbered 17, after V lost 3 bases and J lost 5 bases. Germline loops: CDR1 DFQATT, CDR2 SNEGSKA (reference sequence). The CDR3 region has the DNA TGCAGTGCTAGTATTTTGGGCGGGAGGGCCGGCGTCCACAATGAGCAGTTCTTC. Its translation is CSASILGGRAGVHNEQFF.

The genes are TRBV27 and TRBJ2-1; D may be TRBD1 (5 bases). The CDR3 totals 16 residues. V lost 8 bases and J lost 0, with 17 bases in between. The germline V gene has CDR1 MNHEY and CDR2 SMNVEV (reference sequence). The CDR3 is CASRYDSASSYNEQFF. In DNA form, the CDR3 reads TGTGCCAGCCGCTATGACAGCGCAAGCTCCTACAATGAGCAGTTCTTC.

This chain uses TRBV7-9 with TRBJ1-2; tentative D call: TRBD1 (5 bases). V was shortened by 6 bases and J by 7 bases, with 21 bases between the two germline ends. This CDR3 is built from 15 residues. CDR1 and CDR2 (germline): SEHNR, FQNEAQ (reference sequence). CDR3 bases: TGTGCCAGCAGACCCGGGGCAGGGACTTTTGCTGGCTACACCTTC. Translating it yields CASRPGAGTFAGYTF.

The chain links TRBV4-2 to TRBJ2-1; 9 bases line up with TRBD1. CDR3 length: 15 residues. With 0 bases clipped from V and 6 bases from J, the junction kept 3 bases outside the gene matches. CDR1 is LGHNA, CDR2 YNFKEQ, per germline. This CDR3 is CASSQDRTGVNEQFF. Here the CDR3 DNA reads TGTGCCAGCAGCCAAGACCGGACAGGGGTCAATGAGCAGTTCTTC.

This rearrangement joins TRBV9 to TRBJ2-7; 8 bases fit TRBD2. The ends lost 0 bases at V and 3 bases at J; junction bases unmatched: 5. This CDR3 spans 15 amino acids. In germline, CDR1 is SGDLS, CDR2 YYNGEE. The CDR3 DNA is TGTGCCAGCAGCGTAGAGGCGGGGGGACTCTACGAGCAGTACTTC. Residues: CASSVEAGGLYEQYF.

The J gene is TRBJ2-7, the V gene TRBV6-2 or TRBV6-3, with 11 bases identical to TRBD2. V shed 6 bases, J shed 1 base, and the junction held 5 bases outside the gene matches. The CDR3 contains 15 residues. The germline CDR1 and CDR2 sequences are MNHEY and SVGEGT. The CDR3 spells CASSTLAGASYEQYF. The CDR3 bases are TGTGCCAGCAGCACACTAGCGGGGGCTTCCTACGAGCAGTACTTC.

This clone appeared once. The CDR3 DNA sequence: TGCGCCAGCAGCTTTGTCGGGGAAAGCACTGAAGCTTTCTTT. Amino acids: CASSFVGESTEAFF. The V and J genes are TRBV5-1 and TRBJ1-1; D is unresolved. Germline V gene data show CDR1 as SGHRS and CDR2 as YFSETQ. The V and J ends lost 2 bases and 4 bases respectively, with 12 bases between them. The CDR3 covers 14 residues.

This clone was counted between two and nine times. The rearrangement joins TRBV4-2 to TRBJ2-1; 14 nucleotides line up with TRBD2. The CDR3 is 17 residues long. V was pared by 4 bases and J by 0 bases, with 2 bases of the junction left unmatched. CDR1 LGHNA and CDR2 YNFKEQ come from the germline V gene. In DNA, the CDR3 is TGTGCCAGCAGCCGAGGGACTAGCGGGAGCTCCTACAATGAGCAGTTCTTC. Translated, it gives CASSRGTSGSSYNEQFF.

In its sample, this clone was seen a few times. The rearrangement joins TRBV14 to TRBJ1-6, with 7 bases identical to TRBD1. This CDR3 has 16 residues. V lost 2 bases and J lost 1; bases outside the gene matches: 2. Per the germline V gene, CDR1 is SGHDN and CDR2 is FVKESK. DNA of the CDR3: TGTGCCAGCAGCCAACCGGGACAGTCCTATAATTCACCCCTCCACTTT. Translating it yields CASSQPGQSYNSPLHF.

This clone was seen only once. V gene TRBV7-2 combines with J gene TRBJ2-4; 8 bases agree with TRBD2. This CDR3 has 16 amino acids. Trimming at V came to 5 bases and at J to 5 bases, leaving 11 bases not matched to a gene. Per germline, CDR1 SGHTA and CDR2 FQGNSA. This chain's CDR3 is CASSPGTSWGENIQYF. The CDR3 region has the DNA TGTGCCAGCAGCCCAGGGACTAGTTGGGGGGAAAACATTCAGTACTTC.

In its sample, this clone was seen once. The CDR3 loop is CASGLTGTEAFF. The DNA of the CDR3 is TGTGCTAGTGGTTTGACGGGTACTGAAGCTTTCTTT. This chain uses TRBV12-5 with TRBJ1-1; D ambiguous. Germline assignment: CDR1 LGHNT and CDR2 FRNRAP. The V end lost 2 bases, the J end lost 5 bases, and 6 bases lay between the germline ends. The CDR3 is 12 amino acids.

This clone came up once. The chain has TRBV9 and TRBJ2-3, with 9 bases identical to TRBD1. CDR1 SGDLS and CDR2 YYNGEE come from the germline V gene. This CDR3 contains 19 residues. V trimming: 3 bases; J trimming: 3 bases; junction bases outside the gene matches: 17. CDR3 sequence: CASSGRGGLQGAGTDTQYF. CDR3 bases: TGTGCCAGCAGCGGGCGAGGGGGATTACAGGGGGCCGGTACAGATACGCAGTATTTT. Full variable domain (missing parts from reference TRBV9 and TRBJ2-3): DSGVTQTPKHLITATGQRVTLRCSPRSGDLSVYWYQQSLDQGLQFLIQYYNGEERAKGNILERFSAQQFPDLHSELNLSSLELGDSALYFCASSGRGGLQGAGTDTQYFGPGTRLTVL.

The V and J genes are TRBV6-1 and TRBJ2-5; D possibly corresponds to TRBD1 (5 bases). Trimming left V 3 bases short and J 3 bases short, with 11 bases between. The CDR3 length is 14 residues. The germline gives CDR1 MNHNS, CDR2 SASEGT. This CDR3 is CASSEGPVKETQYF. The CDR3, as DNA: TGTGCCAGCAGTGAGGGGCCAGTAAAAGAGACCCAGTACTTC.

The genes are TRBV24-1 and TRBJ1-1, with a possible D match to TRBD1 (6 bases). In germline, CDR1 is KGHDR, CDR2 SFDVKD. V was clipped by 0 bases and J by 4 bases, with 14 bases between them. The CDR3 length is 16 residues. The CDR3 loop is CATSDLVTGKGTEAFF. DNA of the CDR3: TGTGCCACCAGTGATTTGGTCACAGGGAAGGGCACTGAAGCTTTCTTT.

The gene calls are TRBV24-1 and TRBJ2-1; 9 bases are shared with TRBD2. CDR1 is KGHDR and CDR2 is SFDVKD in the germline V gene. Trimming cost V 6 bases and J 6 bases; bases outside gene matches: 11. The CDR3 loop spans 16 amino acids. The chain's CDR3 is CATSPLGTSKANEQFF. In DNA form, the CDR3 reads TGTGCCACCAGTCCCCTCGGGACTAGCAAGGCCAATGAGCAGTTCTTC.

CDR3 in amino acids: CASSLADRVGGYTF. For the CDR3, the DNA is TGCGCCAGCAGCTTGGCTGACAGGGTGGGTGGCTACACCTTC. J is TRBJ1-2 and V is TRBV5-1; 7 nucleotides align to TRBD1. CDR1 is SGHRS and CDR2 is YFSETQ in the germline V gene. This CDR3 spans 14 amino acids. J gave up 7 bases and V 0 bases, and 6 bases lay outside the gene matches.

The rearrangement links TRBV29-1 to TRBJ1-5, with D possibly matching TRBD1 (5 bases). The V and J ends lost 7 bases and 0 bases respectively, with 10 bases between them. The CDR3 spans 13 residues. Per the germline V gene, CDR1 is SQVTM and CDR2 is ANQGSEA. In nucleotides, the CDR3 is TGCAGCGCAGACAGTTATAGCAATCAGCCCCAGCATTTT. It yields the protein CSADSYSNQPQHF.

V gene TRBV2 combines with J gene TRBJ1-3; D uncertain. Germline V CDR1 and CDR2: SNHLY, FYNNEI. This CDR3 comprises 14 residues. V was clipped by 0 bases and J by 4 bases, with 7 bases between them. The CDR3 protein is CASSEAPLGNTIYF. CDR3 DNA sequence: TGTGCCAGCAGTGAAGCACCCCTAGGAAACACCATATATTTT.

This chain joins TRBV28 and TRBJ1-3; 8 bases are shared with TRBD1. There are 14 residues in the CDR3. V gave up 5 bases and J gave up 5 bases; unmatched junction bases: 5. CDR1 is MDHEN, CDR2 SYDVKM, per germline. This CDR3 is CASSLQGDRNTIYF. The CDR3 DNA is TGTGCCAGCAGTCTACAGGGGGATCGAAACACCATATATTTT.

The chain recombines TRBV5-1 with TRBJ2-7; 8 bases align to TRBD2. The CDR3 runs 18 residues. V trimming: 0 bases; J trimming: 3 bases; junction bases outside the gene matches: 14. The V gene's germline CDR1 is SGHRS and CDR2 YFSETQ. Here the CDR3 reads CASSLAYSVNGRGYEQYF. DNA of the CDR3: TGCGCCAGCAGCTTGGCCTATTCGGTCAACGGGAGGGGCTACGAGCAGTACTTC.

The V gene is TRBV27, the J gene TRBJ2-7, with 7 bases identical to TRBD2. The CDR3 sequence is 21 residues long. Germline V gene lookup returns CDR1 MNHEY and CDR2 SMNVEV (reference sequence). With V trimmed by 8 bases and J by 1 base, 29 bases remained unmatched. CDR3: CASALADPGWQRERFSYEQYF. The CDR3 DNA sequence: TGTGCCAGCGCTCTTGCCGATCCAGGGTGGCAGCGGGAAAGATTTTCCTACGAGCAGTACTTC.

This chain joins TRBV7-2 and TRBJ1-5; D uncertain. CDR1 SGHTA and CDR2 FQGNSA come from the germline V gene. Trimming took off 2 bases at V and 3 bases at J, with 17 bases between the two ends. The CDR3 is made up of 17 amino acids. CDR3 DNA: TGTGCCAGCAGCTTACTCCCGGTAGGAGGGTTCAATCAGCCCCAGCATTTT. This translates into CASSLLPVGGFNQPQHF.

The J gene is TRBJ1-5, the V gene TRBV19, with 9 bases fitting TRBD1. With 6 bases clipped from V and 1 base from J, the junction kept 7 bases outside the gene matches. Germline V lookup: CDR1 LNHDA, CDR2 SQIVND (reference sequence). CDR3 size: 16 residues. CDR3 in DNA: TGTGCCAGTAGCCCCAAGGACAGGGGCAGCAATCAGCCCCAGCATTTT. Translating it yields CASSPKDRGSNQPQHF.